This T cell receptor (beta chain) came from a study of blood T cell repertoires in COVID-19. Across the study: Donors in the United States, Italy and Spain gave samples during acute or convalescent COVID-19.

Per the study methods: Estimated nucleated cell counts came from reference gene primer amplification. Clones were read by immunoSEQ multiplex PCR, and TCRdb kept only the in-frame ones, dropping some. The V and J calls and clone size were taken over from that table, and D and trimming were inferred from the DNA. The sample yields 350,000 to 450,000 clones, 80% to 90% seen once. Germline values: CDR1 LNHDA, CDR2 SQIVND (reference sequence). This CDR3 spans 15 amino acids. The ends were cut back, 3 bases at V and 6 bases at J, with 15 bases in the middle. Assignment of participants to cohorts was predicated upon participant-reported clinical history. Donors of Cohort 3 who recovered were those that had two negative PCRs, clearance, or symptom resolution.

The rearrangement joins TRBV19 to TRBJ2-1; D might be TRBD1 (6 bases). The receptor was isolated from a young man who had recovered from COVID-19. Sequencing was done on a sample of PBMCs or T cells enriched from blood (not recorded which). The CDR3 here is CASSISQGFTNEQFF. CDR3 nucleotides: TGTGCCAGTAGTATCTCACAGGGATTCACCAATGAGCAGTTCTTC. Full variable domain (outside the CDR3, taken from reference TRBV19 and TRBJ2-1): DGGITQSPKYLFRKEGQNVTLSCEQNLNHDAMYWYRQDPGQGLRLIYYSQIVNDFQKGDIAEGYSVSREKKESFPLTVTSAQKNPTAFYLCASSISQGFTNEQFFGPGTRLTVL.